This note documents a single T cell receptor (beta chain) sequence. The antigen is unknown. This record comes from a study of blood T cells in healthy people across ages. As for the study in general: Capturing about one barcoded beta molecule per two T cells was achieved by template switching.

Next came a second PCR, run for roughly 6 to 11 cycles, which used a sample-barcoded 5' primer along with a J-beta primer mix. TCRdb passed the 5' RACE reads through MiXCR, listing each CDR3 protein once. The sample consists of roughly 800,000 distinct CDR3 sequences, roughly 64% of them appearing once. Germline-derived CDR1 and CDR2 are SGHNT and YYREEE (reference sequence). V was pared by 3 bases and J by 7 bases, with 9 bases of the junction left unmatched. CDR3 length equals 15 residues. Study outcomes and limitations: A roughly linear fall in TCR beta diversity per million T cells was seen with increasing age. Both higher diversity and more naive CD4+ cells marked long-lived donors when set against aged donors. Those diversity estimates obtained from one million T cells were thought to be underestimates.

This chain uses TRBV5-4 with TRBJ2-1; TRBD2 matches at 8 bases. This TCR was recovered from a man aged 25-45 years in good health. The sequenced sample consisted of blood. The CDR3 sequence is CASSWRREDSNEQFF. The CDR3 nucleotides are TGTGCCAGCAGCTGGAGGCGGGAGGATTCTAATGAGCAGTTCTTC.